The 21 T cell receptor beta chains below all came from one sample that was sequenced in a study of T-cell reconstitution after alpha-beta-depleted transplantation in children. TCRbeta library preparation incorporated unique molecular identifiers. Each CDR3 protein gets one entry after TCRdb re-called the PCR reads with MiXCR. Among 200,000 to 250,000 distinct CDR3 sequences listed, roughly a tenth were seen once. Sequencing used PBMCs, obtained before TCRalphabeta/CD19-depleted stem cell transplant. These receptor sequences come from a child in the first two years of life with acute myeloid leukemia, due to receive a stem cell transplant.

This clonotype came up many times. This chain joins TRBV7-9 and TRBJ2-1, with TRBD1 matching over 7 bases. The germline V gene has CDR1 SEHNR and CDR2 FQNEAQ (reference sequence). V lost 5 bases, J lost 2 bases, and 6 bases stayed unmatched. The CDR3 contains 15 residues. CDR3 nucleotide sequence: TGTGCCAGCAGCATGGTAGGGGGCGCCTACAATGAGCAGTTCTTC. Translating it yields CASSMVGGAYNEQFF. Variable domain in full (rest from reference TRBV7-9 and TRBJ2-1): DTGVSQNPRHKITKRGQNVTFRCDPISEHNRLYWYRQTLGQGPEFLTYFQNEAQLEKSRLLSDRFSAERPKGSFSTLEIQRTEQGDSAMYLCASSMVGGAYNEQFFGPGTRLTVL.

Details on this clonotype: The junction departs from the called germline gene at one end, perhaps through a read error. The CDR3 region is CARRQDRGRGRPNQPQHF. Here the CDR3 DNA reads TGTGCCCGCAGACAGGACAGGGGGCGAGGGCGTCCCAATCAGCCCCAGCATTTT. The chain is built from TRBV6-6 and TRBJ1-5; 11 nucleotides line up with TRBD1. There are 18 residues in the CDR3. CDR1 is MNHNY, CDR2 SVGAGI, per germline (reference sequence).

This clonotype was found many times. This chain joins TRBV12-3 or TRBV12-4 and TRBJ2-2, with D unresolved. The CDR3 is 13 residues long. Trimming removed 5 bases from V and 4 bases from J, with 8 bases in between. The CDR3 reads CASSRTITGELFF. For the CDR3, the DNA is TGTGCCAGCAGTCGGACCATCACCGGGGAGCTGTTTTTT.

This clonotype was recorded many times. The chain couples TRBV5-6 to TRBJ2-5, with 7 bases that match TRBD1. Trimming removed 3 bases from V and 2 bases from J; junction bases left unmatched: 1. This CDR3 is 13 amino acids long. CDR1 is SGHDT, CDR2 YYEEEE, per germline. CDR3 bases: TGTGCCAGCAGCTCGGGACAGCAAGAGACCCAGTACTTC. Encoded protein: CASSSGQQETQYF.

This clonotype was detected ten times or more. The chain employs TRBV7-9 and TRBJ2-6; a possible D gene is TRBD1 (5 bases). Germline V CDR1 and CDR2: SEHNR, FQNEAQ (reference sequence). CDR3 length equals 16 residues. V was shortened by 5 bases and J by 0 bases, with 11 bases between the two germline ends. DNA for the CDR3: TGTGCCAGCAGCCGCCAGACAGTCTCTGGGGCCAACGTCCTGACTTTC. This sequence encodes CASSRQTVSGANVLTF.

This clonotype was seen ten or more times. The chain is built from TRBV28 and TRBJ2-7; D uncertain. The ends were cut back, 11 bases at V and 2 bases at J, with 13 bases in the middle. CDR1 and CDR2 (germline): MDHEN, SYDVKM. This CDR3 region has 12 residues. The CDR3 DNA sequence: TGTGCCTCCTGTGGCGTCACCTACGAGCAGTACTTC. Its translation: CASCGVTYEQYF.

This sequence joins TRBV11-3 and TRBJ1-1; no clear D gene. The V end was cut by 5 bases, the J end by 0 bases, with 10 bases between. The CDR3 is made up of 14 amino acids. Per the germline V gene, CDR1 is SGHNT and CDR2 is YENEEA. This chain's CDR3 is CASSPFSLNTEAFF. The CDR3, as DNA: TGTGCCAGCAGCCCATTCTCCCTGAACACTGAAGCTTTCTTT.

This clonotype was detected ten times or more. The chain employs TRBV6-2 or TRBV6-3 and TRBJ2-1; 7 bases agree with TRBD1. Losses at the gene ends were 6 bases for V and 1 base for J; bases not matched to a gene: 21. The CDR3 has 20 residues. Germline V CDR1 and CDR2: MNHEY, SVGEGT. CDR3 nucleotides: TGTGCCAGCAGACCCGATCCGGGACAGTCAGGAAAAGGTTCCTACAATGAGCAGTTCTTC. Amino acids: CASRPDPGQSGKGSYNEQFF.

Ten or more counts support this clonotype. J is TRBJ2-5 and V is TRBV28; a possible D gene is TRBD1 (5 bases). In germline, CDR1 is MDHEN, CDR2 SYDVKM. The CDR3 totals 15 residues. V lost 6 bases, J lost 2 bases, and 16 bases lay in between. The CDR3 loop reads CASSPRTFLQETQYF. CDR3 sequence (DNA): TGTGCCAGCAGCCCTAGGACATTCCTTCAAGAGACCCAGTACTTC.

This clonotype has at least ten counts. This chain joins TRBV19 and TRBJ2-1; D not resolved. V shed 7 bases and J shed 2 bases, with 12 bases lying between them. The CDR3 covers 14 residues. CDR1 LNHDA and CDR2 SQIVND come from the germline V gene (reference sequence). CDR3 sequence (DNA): TGTGCCAGTATCAAAGGCGGAGCCTACAATGAGCAGTTCTTC. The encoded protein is CASIKGGAYNEQFF.

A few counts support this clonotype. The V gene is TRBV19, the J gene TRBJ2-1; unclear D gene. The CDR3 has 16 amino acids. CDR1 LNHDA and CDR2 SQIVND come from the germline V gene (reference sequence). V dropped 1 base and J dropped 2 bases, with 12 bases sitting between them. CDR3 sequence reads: CASSIVTVLPYNEQFF. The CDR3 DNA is TGTGCCAGTAGTATAGTAACAGTCCTCCCCTACAATGAGCAGTTCTTC.

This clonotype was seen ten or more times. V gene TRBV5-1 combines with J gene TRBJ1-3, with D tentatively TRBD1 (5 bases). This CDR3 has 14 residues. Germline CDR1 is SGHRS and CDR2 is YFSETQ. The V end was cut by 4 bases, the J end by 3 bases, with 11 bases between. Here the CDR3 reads CASSKGTDGNTIYF. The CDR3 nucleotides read TGCGCCAGCAGCAAGGGGACCGATGGAAACACCATATATTTT.

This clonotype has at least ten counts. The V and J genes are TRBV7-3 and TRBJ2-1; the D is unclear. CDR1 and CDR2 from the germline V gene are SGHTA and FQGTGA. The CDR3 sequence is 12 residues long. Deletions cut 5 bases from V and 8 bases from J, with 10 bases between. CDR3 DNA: TGTGCCAGCAGCCCGGGTGGGCATGAGCAGTTCTTC. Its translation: CASSPGGHEQFF. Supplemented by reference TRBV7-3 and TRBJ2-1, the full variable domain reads GAGVSQTPSNKVTEKGKYVELRCDPISGHTALYWYRQSLGQGPEFLIYFQGTGAADDSGLPNDRFFAVRPEGSVSTLKIQRTERGDSAVYLCASSPGGHEQFFGPGTRLTVL.

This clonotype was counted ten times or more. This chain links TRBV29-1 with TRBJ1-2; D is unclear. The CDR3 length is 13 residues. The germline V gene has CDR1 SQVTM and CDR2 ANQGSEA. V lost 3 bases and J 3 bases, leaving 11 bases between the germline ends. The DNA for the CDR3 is TGCAGCGTTGAGGGCAACAGCGACTATGGCTACACCTTC. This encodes CSVEGNSDYGYTF.

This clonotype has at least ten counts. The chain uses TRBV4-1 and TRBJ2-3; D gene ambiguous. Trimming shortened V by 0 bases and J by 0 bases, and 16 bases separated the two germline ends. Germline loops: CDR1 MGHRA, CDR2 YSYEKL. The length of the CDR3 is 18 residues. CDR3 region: CASSQDGRSFLSTDTQYF. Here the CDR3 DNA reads TGCGCCAGCAGCCAAGATGGGCGATCCTTCCTTAGCACAGATACGCAGTATTTT.

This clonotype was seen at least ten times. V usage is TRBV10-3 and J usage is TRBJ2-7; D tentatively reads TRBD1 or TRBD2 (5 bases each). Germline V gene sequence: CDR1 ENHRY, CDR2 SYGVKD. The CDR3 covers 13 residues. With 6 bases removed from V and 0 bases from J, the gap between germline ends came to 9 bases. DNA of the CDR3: TGTGCCATCAGGACCGGGACCTCCTACGAGCAGTACTTC. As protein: CAIRTGTSYEQYF.

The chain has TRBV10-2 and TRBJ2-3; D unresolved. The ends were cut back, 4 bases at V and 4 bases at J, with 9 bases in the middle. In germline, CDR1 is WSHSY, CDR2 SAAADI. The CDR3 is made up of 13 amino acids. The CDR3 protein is CASSGLTADTQYF. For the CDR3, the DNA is TGCGCCAGCAGTGGCTTAACGGCAGATACGCAGTATTTT.

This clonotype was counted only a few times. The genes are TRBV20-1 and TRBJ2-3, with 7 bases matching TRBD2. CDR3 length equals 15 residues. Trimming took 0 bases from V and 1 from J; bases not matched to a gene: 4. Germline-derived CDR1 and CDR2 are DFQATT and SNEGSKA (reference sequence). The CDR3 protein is CSARDWAGGTDTQYF. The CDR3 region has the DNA TGCAGTGCTAGAGATTGGGCGGGGGGCACAGATACGCAGTATTTT.

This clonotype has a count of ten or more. The CDR3 loop reads CASTPWGGSYEQYF. The DNA for the CDR3 is TGTGCCAGCACTCCCTGGGGGGGGAGCTACGAGCAGTACTTC. The gene calls are TRBV28 and TRBJ2-7, with 7 bases identical to TRBD2. Losses at the gene ends were 7 bases for V and 3 bases for J; bases not matched to a gene: 9. Germline CDR1 is MDHEN and CDR2 is SYDVKM. The CDR3 runs 14 residues.

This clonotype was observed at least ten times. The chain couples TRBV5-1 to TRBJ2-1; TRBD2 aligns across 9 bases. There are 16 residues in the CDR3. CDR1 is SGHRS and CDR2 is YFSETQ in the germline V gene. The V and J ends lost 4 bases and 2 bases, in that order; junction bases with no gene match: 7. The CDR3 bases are TGCGCCAGCAGCCCAGTGACTAGCGGCCCCTACAATGAGCAGTTCTTC. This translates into CASSPVTSGPYNEQFF.

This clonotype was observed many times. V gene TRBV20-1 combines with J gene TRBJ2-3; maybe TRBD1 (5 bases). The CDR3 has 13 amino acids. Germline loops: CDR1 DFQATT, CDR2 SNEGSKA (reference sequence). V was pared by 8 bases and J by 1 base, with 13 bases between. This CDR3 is CSPTPRGTDTQYF. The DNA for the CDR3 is TGCAGTCCTACCCCCAGGGGCACAGATACGCAGTATTTT.